This T cell receptor (beta chain) was sequenced in a study of technical replicates of blood from several donors. CDR1 and CDR2 from the germline V gene are MGHRA and YSYEKL. With 0 bases removed from V and 6 bases from J, the gap between germline ends came to 11 bases. The CDR3 contains 15 residues. Clones were sequenced by immunoSEQ multiplex PCR, and TCRdb holds only the in-frame ones, with some missing. The sample includes 75,000 to 85,000 clones, approximately 78% of them seen just once. The TCR sequence derives from a human donor in good health. Some clones in this sample may be carry-over from other donors' samples. Sequenced: PBMCs. This rearrangement joins TRBV4-1 to TRBJ2-2; D gene uncertain. The CDR3 protein is CASSQETVGPGELFF. CDR3 DNA: TGCGCCAGCAGCCAAGAAACAGTCGGCCCCGGGGAGCTGTTTTTT.